The 18 T cell receptor beta chains below were found in one sample sequenced in a study of cytomegalovirus exposure and HLA in healthy donors. Primers included in the PCR were 60 Vbeta and 13 Jbeta primers. The assay was immunoSEQ multiplex PCR, and TCRdb's table has in-frame clones only and misses some. The sample shows about 160,000 clones, about 65% of them seen only once. Input material: PBMCs. Receptor source: a man aged 40-55 years in good health and CMV-seropositive.

This clone was counted only a few times. This chain uses TRBV5-1 with TRBJ2-2; TRBD1 matches 10 bases. With 3 bases clipped from V and 6 bases from J, the junction kept 8 bases outside the gene matches. Germline V lookup: CDR1 SGHRS, CDR2 YFSETQ. CDR3 length equals 16 residues. CDR3 DNA: TGCGCCAGCAGCTCTCGACAGGGGGCATCATCCGGGGAGCTGTTTTTT. It encodes CASSSRQGASSGELFF. The variable domain in full, with the rest retrieved from reference TRBV5-1 and TRBJ2-2, is KAGVTQTPRYLIKTRGQQVTLSCSPISGHRSVSWYQQTPGQGLQFLFEYFSETQRNKGNFPGRFSGRQFSNSRSEMNVSTLELGDSALYLCASSSRQGASSGELFFGEGSRLTVL.

The J gene is TRBJ2-1, the V gene TRBV11-3; no firm D call. Germline CDR1 SGHNT, CDR2 YENEEA. V dropped 5 bases and J dropped 1 base, with 12 bases sitting between them. The CDR3 runs to 15 residues. CDR3 DNA sequence: TGTGCCAGCAGCCACGACGCGGCTTCCTACAATGAGCAGTTCTTC. This codes for CASSHDAASYNEQFF.

The genes are TRBV5-6 and TRBJ2-1; 12 bases line up with TRBD2. The germline V gene has CDR1 SGHDT and CDR2 YYEEEE. This CDR3 contains 16 residues. V lost 2 bases, J lost 8 bases, and 8 bases stayed unmatched. The CDR3 here is CASSFGPSGGADEQFF. In nucleotides, the CDR3 is TGTGCCAGCAGCTTTGGGCCTAGCGGGGGGGCAGATGAGCAGTTCTTC.

This chain joins TRBV19 and TRBJ2-7; D is possibly TRBD2 (7 bases). Deletions cut 10 bases from V and 2 bases from J, with 18 bases between. CDR1 and CDR2 (germline): LNHDA, SQIVND (reference sequence). CDR3 length: 14 residues. The CDR3 loop is CATRREGHPYEQYF. CDR3 bases: TGTGCCACGCGTAGGGAGGGACACCCCTACGAGCAGTACTTC. Complete variable domain (other parts from reference TRBV19 and TRBJ2-7): DGGITQSPKYLFRKEGQNVTLSCEQNLNHDAMYWYRQDPGQGLRLIYYSQIVNDFQKGDIAEGYSVSREKKESFPLTVTSAQKNPTAFYLCATRREGHPYEQYFGPGTRLTVT.

The genes are TRBV5-6 and TRBJ2-7; TRBD2 matches at 9 bases. The V gene end was trimmed by 4 bases and the J gene end by 5 bases; junction bases not matched to a gene: 7. Germline CDR1 is SGHDT and CDR2 is YYEEEE. The CDR3 sequence is 14 residues long. CDR3 sequence (DNA): TGTGCCAGCAGCCCGACTAGCGGTAGGGACGAGCAGTACTTC. Amino acid sequence: CASSPTSGRDEQYF.

The V gene is TRBV5-1, the J gene TRBJ1-4, with 7 nucleotides matching TRBD1. Germline V CDR1 and CDR2: SGHRS, YFSETQ. The CDR3 sequence is 14 residues long. V lost 4 bases, J lost 7 bases, and 7 bases stayed unmatched. The CDR3 bases are TGCGCCAGCAGCGAAGGGGGCTTAGGTGAAAAACTGTTTTTT. This translates into CASSEGGLGEKLFF.

The chain has TRBV7-2 and TRBJ2-5; TRBD1 matches 8 bases. The J call may be wrong; the DNA end is better matched by TRBJ2-7. Germline V lookup: CDR1 SGHTA, CDR2 FQGNSA. This CDR3 spans 13 amino acids. The CDR3 is CASSRGQGYEQYF. The DNA for the CDR3 is TGTGCCAGCAGCCGAGGACAGGGCTACGAGCAGTACTTC.

V usage is TRBV19 and J usage is TRBJ1-3, with 9 bases that match TRBD1. The CDR3 runs to 16 residues. Germline values: CDR1 LNHDA, CDR2 SQIVND (reference sequence). Unmatched junction bases numbered 6, after V lost 6 bases and J lost 0 bases. The CDR3 sequence: CASRARTGDSGNTIYF. CDR3 DNA sequence: TGTGCCAGTAGGGCGAGGACAGGGGACTCTGGAAACACCATATATTTT.

The genes are TRBV6-1 and TRBJ1-1, with a tentative D call TRBD1 (5 bases). The V gene's germline CDR1 is MNHNS and CDR2 SASEGT. The V end lost 3 bases, the J end lost 5 bases, and 13 bases lay between the germline ends. The length of the CDR3 is 14 residues. The DNA for the CDR3 is TGTGCCAGCAGTGAGATTGGGAGGGGTACTGAAGCTTTCTTT. It specifies CASSEIGRGTEAFF.

The chain is built from TRBV4-1 and TRBJ2-7, with D possibly matching TRBD1 (5 bases). The CDR3 spans 13 residues. Germline lookup yields CDR1 MGHRA and CDR2 YSYEKL. V gave up 5 bases and J gave up 3 bases, with 11 bases separating them. CDR3 loop: CASSYYTGYEQYF. Written as DNA, the CDR3 is TGCGCCAGCAGCTACTACACAGGCTACGAGCAGTACTTC.

This chain joins TRBV18 and TRBJ1-6; D uncertain. The germline V gene encodes CDR1 KGHSH and CDR2 LQKENI. The CDR3 extends over 13 amino acids. Trimming took 5 bases from V and 11 from J, leaving 13 bases between them. CDR3 sequence reads: CASSSDQVAPLHF. The CDR3 DNA is TGTGCCAGCTCATCCGACCAGGTGGCACCCCTCCACTTT.

This chain links TRBV19 with TRBJ1-5; no clear D. There are 15 residues in the CDR3. Trimming cost V 6 bases and J 5 bases, with 17 bases left between them. CDR1 is LNHDA, CDR2 SQIVND, per germline (reference sequence). CDR3 amino acids: CASSPTGMLHQPQHF. In DNA, the CDR3 is TGTGCCAGTAGCCCGACGGGGATGCTACATCAGCCCCAGCATTTT.

V usage is TRBV7-2 and J usage is TRBJ1-1; D is unclear. V was clipped by 1 base and J by 2 bases, with 8 bases between them. This CDR3 is built from 14 residues. Germline V gives CDR1 SGHTA, CDR2 FQGNSA. The CDR3 reads CASSLGRANTEAFF. DNA for the CDR3: TGTGCCAGCAGCTTAGGTAGAGCCAACACTGAAGCTTTCTTT.

The chain links TRBV19 to TRBJ1-1; 9 bases align to TRBD1. This CDR3 is 13 amino acids long. The germline V gene has CDR1 LNHDA and CDR2 SQIVND (reference sequence). The trim removed 4 bases at V and 5 bases at J, leaving 2 bases unmatched. The CDR3 sequence: CASSRDRVTEAFF. CDR3 DNA: TGTGCCAGTAGTAGGGACAGGGTAACTGAAGCTTTCTTT.

This clone was detected only once. The chain has TRBV6-1 and TRBJ2-7; D unresolved. The ends were cut back, 4 bases at V and 2 bases at J, with 9 bases in the middle. The CDR3 runs 13 residues. Germline V lookup: CDR1 MNHNS, CDR2 SASEGT. CDR3 region: CASSVNGAYEQYF. In DNA, the CDR3 is TGTGCCAGCAGTGTAAACGGTGCCTACGAGCAGTACTTC.

This clone was picked up one time. Other DNA sequences in this specimen translate into the identical CDR3. The chain has TRBV7-6 and TRBJ1-1, with D unclear. The CDR3 runs to 14 residues. The V end lost 1 base, the J end lost 2 bases, and 8 bases lay between the germline ends. Germline V gene data show CDR1 as SGHVS and CDR2 as FNYEAQ. In DNA form, the CDR3 reads TGTGCCAGCAGCTTAGGTCACAGCAACACTGAAGCTTTCTTT. Translated, it gives CASSLGHSNTEAFF.

J is TRBJ2-5 and V is TRBV7-8; 7 positions match TRBD2. The CDR3 has 15 amino acids. The ends lost 4 bases at V and 2 bases at J; junction bases unmatched: 7. Germline V gene sequence: CDR1 SGHVS, CDR2 FQNEAQ. The CDR3 nucleotides read TGTGCCAGCAGCTGGGTAGCGGGTAGGCAAGAGACCCAGTACTTC. It specifies CASSWVAGRQETQYF.

This clone showed up just once. The V and J genes are TRBV7-8 and TRBJ1-3; D not resolved. The CDR3 is made up of 16 amino acids. CDR1 is SGHVS and CDR2 is FQNEAQ in the germline V gene. Trimming removed 0 bases from V and 2 bases from J, with 11 bases in between. CDR3 protein: CASSLAGPGTGNTIYF. The CDR3 DNA reads TGTGCCAGCAGCTTAGCGGGCCCCGGGACTGGAAACACCATATATTTT.